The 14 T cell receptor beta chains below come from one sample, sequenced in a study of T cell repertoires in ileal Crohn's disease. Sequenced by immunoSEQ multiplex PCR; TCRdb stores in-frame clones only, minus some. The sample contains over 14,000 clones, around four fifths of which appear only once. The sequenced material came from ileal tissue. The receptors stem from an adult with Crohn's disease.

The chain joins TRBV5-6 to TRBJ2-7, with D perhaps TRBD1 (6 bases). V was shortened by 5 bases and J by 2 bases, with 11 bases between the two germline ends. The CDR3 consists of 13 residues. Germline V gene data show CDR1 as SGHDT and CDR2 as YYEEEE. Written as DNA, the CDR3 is TGTGCCAGCAGTAACAGGGCCGCCTACGAGCAGTACTTC. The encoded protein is CASSNRAAYEQYF.

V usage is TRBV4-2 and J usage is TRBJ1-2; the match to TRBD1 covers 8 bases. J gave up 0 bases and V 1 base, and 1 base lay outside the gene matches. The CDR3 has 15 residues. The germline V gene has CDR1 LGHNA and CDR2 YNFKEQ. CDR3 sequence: CASSQVGQANYGYTF. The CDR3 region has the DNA TGTGCCAGCAGCCAAGTGGGACAGGCTAACTATGGCTACACCTTC.

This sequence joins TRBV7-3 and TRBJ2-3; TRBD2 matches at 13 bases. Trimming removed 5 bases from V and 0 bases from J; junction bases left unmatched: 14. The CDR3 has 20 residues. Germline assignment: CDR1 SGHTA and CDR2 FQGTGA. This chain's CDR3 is CASSTRPGLAGRSSTDTQYF. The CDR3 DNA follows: TGTGCCAGCAGCACTCGCCCGGGACTAGCGGGGAGGTCTAGCACAGATACGCAGTATTTT.

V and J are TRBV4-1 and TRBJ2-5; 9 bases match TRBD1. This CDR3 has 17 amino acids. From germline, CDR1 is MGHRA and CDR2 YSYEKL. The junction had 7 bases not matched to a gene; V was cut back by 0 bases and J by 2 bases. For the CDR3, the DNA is TGCGCCAGCAGCCAAGATCCAACCGGGACAGGGCAAGAGACCCAGTACTTC. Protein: CASSQDPTGTGQETQYF.

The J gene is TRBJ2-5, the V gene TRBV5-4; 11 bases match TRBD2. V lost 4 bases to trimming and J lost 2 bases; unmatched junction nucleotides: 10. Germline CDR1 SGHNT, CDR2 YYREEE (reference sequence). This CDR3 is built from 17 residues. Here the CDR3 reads CASSRGGTSGVQETQYF. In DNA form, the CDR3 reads TGTGCCAGCAGCCGGGGGGGGACTAGCGGAGTACAAGAGACCCAGTACTTC.

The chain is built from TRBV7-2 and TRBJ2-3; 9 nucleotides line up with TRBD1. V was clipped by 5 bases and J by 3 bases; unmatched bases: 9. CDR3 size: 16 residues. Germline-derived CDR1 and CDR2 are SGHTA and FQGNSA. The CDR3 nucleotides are TGTGCCAGCAGCCGCCCAGGGACAGGGAGGACAGATACGCAGTATTTT. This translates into CASSRPGTGRTDTQYF.

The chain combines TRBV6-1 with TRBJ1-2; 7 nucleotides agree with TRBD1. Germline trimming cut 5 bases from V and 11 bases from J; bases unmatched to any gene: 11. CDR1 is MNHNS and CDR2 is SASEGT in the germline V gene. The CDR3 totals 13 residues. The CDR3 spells CASSLDRDGMYTF. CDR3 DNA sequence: TGTGCCAGCAGTCTAGACAGGGACGGAATGTACACCTTC.

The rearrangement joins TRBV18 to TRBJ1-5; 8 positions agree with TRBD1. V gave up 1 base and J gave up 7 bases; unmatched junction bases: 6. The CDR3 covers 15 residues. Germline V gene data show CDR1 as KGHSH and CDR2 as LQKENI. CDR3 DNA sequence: TGTGCCAGCTCACCACGTTCAGGGGGCTGGCAGCCCCAGCATTTT. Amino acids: CASSPRSGGWQPQHF.

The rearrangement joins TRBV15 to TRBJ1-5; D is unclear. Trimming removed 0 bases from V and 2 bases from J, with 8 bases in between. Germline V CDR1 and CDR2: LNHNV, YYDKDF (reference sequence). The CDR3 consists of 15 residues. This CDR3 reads CATSRDPEGNQPQHF. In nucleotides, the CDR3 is TGTGCCACCAGCAGAGATCCAGAGGGCAATCAGCCCCAGCATTTT. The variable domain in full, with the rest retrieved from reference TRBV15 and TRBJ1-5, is DAMVIQNPRYQVTQFGKPVTLSCSQTLNHNVMYWYQQKSSQAPKLLFHYYDKDFNNEADTPDNFQSRRPNTSFCFLDIRSPGLGDTAMYLCATSRDPEGNQPQHFGDGTRLSIL.

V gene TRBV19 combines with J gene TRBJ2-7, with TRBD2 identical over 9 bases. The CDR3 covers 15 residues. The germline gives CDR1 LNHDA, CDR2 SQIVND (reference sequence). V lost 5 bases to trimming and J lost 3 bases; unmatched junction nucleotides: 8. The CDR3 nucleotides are TGTGCCAGTAGTTTTAGCGGGAGTTTGGGCTACGAGCAGTACTTC. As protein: CASSFSGSLGYEQYF.

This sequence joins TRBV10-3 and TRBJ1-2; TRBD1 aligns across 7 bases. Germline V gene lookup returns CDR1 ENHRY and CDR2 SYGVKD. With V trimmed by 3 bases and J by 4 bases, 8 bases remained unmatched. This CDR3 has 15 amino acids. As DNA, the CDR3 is TGTGCCATCAGTGATGCGACAGGGAGTACCTATGGCTACACCTTC. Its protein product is CAISDATGSTYGYTF.

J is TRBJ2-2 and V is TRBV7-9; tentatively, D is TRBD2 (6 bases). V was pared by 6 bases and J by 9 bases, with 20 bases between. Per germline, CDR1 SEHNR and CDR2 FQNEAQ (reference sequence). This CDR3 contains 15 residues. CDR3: CASREITSLSRELFF. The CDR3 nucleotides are TGTGCCAGCAGAGAAATCACTAGCCTCTCGAGGGAGCTGTTTTTT.

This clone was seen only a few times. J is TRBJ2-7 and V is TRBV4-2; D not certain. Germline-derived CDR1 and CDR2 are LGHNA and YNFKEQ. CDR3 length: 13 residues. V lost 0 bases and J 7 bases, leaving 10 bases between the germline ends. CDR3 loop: CASSQDRTREQYF. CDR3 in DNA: TGTGCCAGCAGCCAAGATAGAACGAGGGAGCAGTACTTC.

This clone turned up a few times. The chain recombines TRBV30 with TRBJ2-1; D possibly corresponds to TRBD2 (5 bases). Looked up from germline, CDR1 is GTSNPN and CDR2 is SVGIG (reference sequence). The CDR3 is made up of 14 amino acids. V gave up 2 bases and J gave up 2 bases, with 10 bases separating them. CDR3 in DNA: TGTGCCTGGAGTCAGCGGACTCCCTACAATGAGCAGTTCTTC. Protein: CAWSQRTPYNEQFF. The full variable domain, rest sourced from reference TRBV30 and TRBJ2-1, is SQTIHQWPATLVQPVGSPLSLECTVEGTSNPNLYWYRQAAGRGLQLLFYSVGIGQISSEVPQNLSASRPQDRQFILSSKKLLLSDSGFYLCAWSQRTPYNEQFFGPGTRLTVL.